The 7 T cell receptor beta chains in this list originate from one sample, sequenced in a study of blood T cell repertoires in COVID-19. The data were produced by immunoSEQ multiplex PCR, yet TCRdb's version contains in-frame clones alone and is incomplete. Here the sample spans 200,000 or so clones, under 90% being singletons. The sample comprised PBMCs or T cells enriched from blood (not recorded which). These receptors were collected from a woman between 45 and 65 years old who had been exposed to COVID-19.

V usage is TRBV30 and J usage is TRBJ2-1; D is possibly TRBD2 (5 bases). The CDR3 has 14 residues. The V end lost 4 bases, the J end lost 0 bases, and 10 bases lay between the germline ends. Per the germline V gene, CDR1 is GTSNPN and CDR2 is SVGIG (reference sequence). The CDR3 DNA sequence: TGTGCCTGGATTGCCGGGGACTCCTACAATGAGCAGTTCTTC. Translated, it gives CAWIAGDSYNEQFF.

The chain uses TRBV28 and TRBJ1-2; 8 bases fit TRBD1. J lost 4 bases, V lost 4 bases, and 17 bases had no gene match. The germline V gene encodes CDR1 MDHEN and CDR2 SYDVKM. This CDR3 region has 18 residues. CDR3 sequence reads: CASSSTRTGQGKSYGYTF. CDR3 DNA sequence: TGTGCCAGCAGTTCTACCCGCACCGGACAGGGCAAGAGCTATGGCTACACCTTC.

This chain links TRBV12-3 or TRBV12-4 with TRBJ2-3; unclear D gene. The CDR3 sequence is 13 residues long. V gave up 6 bases and J gave up 5 bases, with 12 bases separating them. For the CDR3, the DNA is TGTGCCAGCAGCTCCAACACATTAGATACGCAGTATTTT. Encoded protein: CASSSNTLDTQYF.

The rearrangement links TRBV7-3 to TRBJ2-7; TRBD1 is a possible D gene (5 bases). V was cut by 1 base and J by 4 bases, with 11 bases left in between. Germline V gene data show CDR1 as SGHTA and CDR2 as FQGTGA. The length of the CDR3 is 14 residues. The CDR3, as DNA: TGTGCCAGCAGCTTAAGAGCAGGGCCTTACGAGCAGTACTTC. Protein sequence: CASSLRAGPYEQYF.

This chain connects TRBV27 to TRBJ1-5; tentatively, D is TRBD1 (5 bases). With 6 bases removed from V and 3 bases from J, the gap between germline ends came to 15 bases. The CDR3 consists of 15 residues. CDR1 and CDR2 from the germline V gene are MNHEY and SMNVEV (reference sequence). DNA of the CDR3: TGTGCCAGCAGCCCCCCGGGACTACCCAATCAGCCCCAGCATTTT. Translation gives CASSPPGLPNQPQHF.

J is TRBJ1-2 and V is TRBV7-2; TRBD1 might be the D (5 bases). Germline loops: CDR1 SGHTA, CDR2 FQGNSA. The CDR3 length is 14 residues. Trimming pared 6 bases from V and 8 bases from J, leaving 19 bases between. The CDR3 sequence: CASRIGGGSVGYTF. CDR3 coding DNA: TGTGCCAGCAGGATCGGCGGGGGGTCCGTCGGCTACACCTTC.

The gene calls are TRBV6-1 and TRBJ2-5, with a weak D call TRBD1 (7 bases). Germline loops: CDR1 MNHNS, CDR2 SASEGT. Trimming stripped 1 base from V and 5 bases from J, with 14 bases between. This CDR3 spans 15 amino acids. The CDR3 sequence: CASSEDAGGRETQYF. The CDR3 region has the DNA TGTGCCAGCAGTGAAGATGCAGGGGGGAGGGAGACCCAGTACTTC.